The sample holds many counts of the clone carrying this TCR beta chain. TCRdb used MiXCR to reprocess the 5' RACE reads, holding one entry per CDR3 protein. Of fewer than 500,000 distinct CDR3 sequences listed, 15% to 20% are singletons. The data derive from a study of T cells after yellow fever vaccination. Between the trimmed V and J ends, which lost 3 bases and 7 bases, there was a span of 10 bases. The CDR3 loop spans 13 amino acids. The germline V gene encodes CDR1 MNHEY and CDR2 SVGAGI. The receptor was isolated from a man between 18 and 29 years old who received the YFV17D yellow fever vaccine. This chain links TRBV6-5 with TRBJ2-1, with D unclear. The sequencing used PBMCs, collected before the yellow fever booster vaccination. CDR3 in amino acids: CASSYSRGNEQFF. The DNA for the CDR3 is TGTGCCAGCAGTTATTCCCGCGGAAATGAGCAGTTCTTC.